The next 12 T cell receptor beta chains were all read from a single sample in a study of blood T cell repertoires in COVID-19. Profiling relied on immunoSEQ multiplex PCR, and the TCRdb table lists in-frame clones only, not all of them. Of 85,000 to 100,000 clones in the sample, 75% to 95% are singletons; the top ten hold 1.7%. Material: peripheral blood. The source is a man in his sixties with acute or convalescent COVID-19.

CDR3 in DNA: TGCGCCAGCAGCTATGAGTTCAATCAGCCCCAGCATTTT. Amino acid sequence: CASSYEFNQPQHF. The rearrangement links TRBV5-1 to TRBJ1-5; unclear D gene. This CDR3 has 13 amino acids. Between the trimmed V and J ends, which lost 3 bases and 3 bases, there was a span of 7 bases. Looked up from germline, CDR1 is SGHRS and CDR2 is YFSETQ.

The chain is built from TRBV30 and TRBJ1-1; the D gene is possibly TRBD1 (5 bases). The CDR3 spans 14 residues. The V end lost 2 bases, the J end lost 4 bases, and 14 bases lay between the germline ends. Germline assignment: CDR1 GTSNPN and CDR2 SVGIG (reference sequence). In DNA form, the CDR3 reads TGTGCCTGGAGTCGCGGAGGGGATGGCACTGAAGCTTTCTTT. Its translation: CAWSRGGDGTEAFF.

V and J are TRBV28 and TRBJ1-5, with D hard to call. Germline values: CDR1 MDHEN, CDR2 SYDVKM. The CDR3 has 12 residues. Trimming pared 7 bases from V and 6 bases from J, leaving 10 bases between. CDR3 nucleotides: TGTGCCAGCACTTTCGGGAGTCAGCCCCAGCATTTT. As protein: CASTFGSQPQHF.

The CDR3 here is CASSLQGSYEQYV. CDR3 nucleotides: TGTGCCAGCAGTTTACAGGGCTCCTACGAGCAGTACGTC. The chain employs TRBV28 and TRBJ2-7, with D tentatively TRBD1 (5 bases). Germline lookup yields CDR1 MDHEN and CDR2 SYDVKM. V was cut by 2 bases and J by 0 bases, with 5 bases left in between. CDR3 length equals 13 residues.

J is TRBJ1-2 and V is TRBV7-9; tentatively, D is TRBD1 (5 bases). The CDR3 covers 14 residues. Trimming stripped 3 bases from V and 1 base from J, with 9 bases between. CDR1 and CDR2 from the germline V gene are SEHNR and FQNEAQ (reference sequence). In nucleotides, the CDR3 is TGTGCCAGCAGCTTGGGCAGGGATAACTATGGCTACACCTTC. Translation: CASSLGRDNYGYTF.

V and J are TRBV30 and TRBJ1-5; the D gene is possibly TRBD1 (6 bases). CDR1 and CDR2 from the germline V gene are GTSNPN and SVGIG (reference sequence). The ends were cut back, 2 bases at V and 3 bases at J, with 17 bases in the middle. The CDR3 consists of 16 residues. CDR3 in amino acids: CAWSSPQGLYNQPQHF. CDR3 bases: TGTGCCTGGAGTAGCCCACAGGGTCTCTACAATCAGCCCCAGCATTTT.

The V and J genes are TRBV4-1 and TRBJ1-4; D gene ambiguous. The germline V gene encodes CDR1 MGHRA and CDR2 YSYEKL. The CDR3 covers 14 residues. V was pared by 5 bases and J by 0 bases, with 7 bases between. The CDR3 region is CASSVTPTNEKLFF. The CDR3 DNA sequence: TGCGCCAGCAGCGTCACTCCAACTAATGAAAAACTGTTTTTT.

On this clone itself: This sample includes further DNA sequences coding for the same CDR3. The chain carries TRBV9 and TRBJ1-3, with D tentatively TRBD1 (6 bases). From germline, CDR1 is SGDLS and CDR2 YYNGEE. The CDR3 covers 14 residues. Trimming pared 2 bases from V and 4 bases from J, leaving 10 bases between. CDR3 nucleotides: TGTGCCAGCAGCGTGGGGGGGCTGGGAAACACCATATATTTT. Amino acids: CASSVGGLGNTIYF.

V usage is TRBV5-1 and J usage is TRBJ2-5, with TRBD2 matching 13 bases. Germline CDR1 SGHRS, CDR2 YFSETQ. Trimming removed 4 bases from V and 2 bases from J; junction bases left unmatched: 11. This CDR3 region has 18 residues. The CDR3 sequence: CASSGRTSGGPGQETQYF. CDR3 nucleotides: TGCGCCAGCAGCGGACGGACTAGCGGGGGCCCAGGACAAGAGACCCAGTACTTC.

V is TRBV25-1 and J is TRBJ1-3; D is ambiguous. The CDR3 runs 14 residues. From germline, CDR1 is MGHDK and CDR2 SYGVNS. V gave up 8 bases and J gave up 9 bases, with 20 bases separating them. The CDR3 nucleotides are TGTGCCAGCGAAACCTGGCAGTCCCGAGGCACCATATATTTT. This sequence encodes CASETWQSRGTIYF.

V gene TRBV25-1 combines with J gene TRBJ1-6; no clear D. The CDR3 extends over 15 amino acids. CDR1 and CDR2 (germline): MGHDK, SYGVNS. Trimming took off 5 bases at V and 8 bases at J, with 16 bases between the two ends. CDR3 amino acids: CASSPSREWDSPLHF. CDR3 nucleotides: TGTGCCAGCAGTCCATCGAGGGAGTGGGATTCACCCCTCCACTTT.

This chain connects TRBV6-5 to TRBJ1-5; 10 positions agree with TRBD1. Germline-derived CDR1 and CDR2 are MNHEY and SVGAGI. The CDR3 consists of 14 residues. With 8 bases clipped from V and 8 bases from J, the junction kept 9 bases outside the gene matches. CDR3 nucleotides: TGTGCCAGCGGCATGACAGGGGGCGCCGAGCCCCAGCATTTT. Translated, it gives CASGMTGGAEPQHF.